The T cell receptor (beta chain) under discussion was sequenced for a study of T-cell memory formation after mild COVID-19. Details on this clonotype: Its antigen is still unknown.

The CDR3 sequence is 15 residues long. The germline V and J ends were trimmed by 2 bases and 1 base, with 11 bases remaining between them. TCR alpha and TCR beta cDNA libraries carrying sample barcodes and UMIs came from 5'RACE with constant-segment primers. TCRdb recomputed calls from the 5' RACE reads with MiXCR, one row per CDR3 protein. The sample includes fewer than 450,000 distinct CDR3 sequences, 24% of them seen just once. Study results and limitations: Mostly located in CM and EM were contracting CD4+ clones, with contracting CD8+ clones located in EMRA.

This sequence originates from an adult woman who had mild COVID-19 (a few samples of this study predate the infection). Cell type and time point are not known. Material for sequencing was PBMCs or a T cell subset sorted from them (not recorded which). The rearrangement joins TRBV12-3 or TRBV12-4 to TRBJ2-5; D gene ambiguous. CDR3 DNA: TGTGCCAGCAGTTTATTGGTACAGTCCCAAGAGACCCAGTACTTC. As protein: CASSLLVQSQETQYF.